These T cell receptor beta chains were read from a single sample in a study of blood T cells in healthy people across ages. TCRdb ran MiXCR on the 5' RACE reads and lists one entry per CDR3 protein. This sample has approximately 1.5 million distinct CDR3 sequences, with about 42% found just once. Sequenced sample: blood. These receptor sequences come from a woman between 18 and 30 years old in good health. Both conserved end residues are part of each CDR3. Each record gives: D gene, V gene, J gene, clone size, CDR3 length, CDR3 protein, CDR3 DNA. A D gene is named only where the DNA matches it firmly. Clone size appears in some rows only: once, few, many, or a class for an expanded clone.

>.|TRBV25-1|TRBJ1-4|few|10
CASRSEKLFF
TGTGCCAGCAGGTCCGAAAAACTGTTTTTT
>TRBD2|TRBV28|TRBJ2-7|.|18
CASSLGLAGASDPYEQYF
TGTGCCAGCAGTTTGGGACTAGCGGGCGCGTCCGACCCCTACGAGCAGTACTTC
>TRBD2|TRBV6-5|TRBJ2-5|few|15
CASSYLADSLETQYF
TGTGCCAGCAGTTACCTAGCGGATTCCTTAGAGACCCAGTACTTC
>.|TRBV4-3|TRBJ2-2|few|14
CASSHPRSPGELFF
TGCGCCAGCAGCCACCCCCGGTCCCCCGGGGAGCTGTTTTTT
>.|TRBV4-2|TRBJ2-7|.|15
CASSQGGSGYYEQYF
TGTGCCAGCAGCCAAGGAGGTAGCGGTTACTACGAGCAGTACTTC
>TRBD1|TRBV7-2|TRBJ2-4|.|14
CASSLTGQGNIQYF
TGTGCCAGCAGCCTAACTGGACAGGGAAACATTCAGTACTTC
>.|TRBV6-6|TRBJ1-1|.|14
CASSYVGALPEAFF
TGTGCCAGCAGTTACGTCGGGGCTTTACCTGAAGCTTTCTTT
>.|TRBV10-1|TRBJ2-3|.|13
CASSDPGTDTQYF
TGCGCCAGCAGTGACCCTGGCACAGATACGCAGTATTTT
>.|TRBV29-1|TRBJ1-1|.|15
CSAYAGRRGNTEAFF
TGCAGCGCTTACGCTGGGCGCAGGGGGAACACTGAAGCTTTCTTT
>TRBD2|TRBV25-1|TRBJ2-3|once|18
CVSGPTSGGVLSTDTQYF
TGTGTCAGCGGGCCGACTAGCGGGGGAGTTTTAAGCACAGATACGCAGTATTTT
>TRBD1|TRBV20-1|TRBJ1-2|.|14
CSALGGSLSYGYTF
TGCAGTGCTCTAGGGGGCAGCTTAAGCTATGGCTACACCTTC
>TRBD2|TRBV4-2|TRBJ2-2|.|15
CASSQVERESGELFF
TGTGCCAGCAGCCAAGTGGAGCGGGAGTCCGGGGAGCTGTTTTTT
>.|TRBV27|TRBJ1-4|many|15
CASSPSTVLNEKLFF
TGTGCCAGCAGCCCCTCTACAGTACTTAATGAAAAACTGTTTTTT
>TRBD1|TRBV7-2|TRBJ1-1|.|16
CASSFPGTGGFEEAFF
TGTGCCAGCAGCTTCCCTGGGACAGGGGGGTTTGAAGAAGCTTTCTTT
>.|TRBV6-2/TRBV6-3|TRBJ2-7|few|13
CASSYGWYYEQYF
TGTGCCAGCAGTTATGGTTGGTATTACGAGCAGTACTTC
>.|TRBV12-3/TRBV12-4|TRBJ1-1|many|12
CASSSRLTEAFF
TGTGCCAGCAGCTCCAGGCTCACTGAAGCTTTCTTT
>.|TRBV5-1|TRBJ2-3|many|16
CASSLVAGASTDTQYF
TGCGCCAGCAGCTTGGTGGCCGGGGCTAGCACAGATACGCAGTATTTT
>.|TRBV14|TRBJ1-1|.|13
CATSIDMNTEAFF
TGTGCCACCAGTATTGATATGAACACTGAAGCTTTCTTT
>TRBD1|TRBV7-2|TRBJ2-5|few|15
CASSPGTAVQETQYF
TGTGCCAGCAGCCCGGGGACAGCAGTCCAAGAGACCCAGTACTTC
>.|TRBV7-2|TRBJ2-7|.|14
CATQPAPNSYEQYF
TGTGCCACCCAACCCGCACCTAACTCCTACGAGCAGTACTTC
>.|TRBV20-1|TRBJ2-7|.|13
CSASAGTSYEQYF
TGCAGTGCCAGTGCCGGGACCTCCTACGAGCAGTACTTC
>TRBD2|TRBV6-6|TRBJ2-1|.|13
CATEREPYNEQFF
TGTGCCACCGAGCGGGAACCATACAATGAGCAGTTCTTC
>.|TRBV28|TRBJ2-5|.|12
CVSSPVPETQYF
TGTGTCAGCAGCCCCGTCCCAGAGACCCAGTACTTC
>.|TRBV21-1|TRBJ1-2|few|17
CASSLSPTGTPNYGYTF
TGTGCCAGCAGCCTTTCCCCTACAGGGACGCCTAACTATGGCTACACCTTC
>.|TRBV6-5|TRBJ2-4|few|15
CASSYSLETQNIQYF
TGTGCCAGCAGTTACTCGCTGGAAACACAAAACATTCAGTACTTC
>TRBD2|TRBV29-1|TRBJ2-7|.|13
CSVEGLAGGEQYF
TGCAGCGTTGAAGGGCTAGCGGGCGGGGAGCAGTACTTC
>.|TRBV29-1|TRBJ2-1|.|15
CSVGRTGTPYNEQFF
TGCAGCGTTGGTAGGACCGGGACACCCTACAATGAGCAGTTCTTC
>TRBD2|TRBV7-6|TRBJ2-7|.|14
CASSLWTSSYEQYF
TGTGCCAGCAGCCTGTGGACTAGCTCCTACGAGCAGTACTTC
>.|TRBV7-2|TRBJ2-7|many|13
CASGPPGGREQYF
TGTGCCAGCGGTCCTCCCGGGGGACGCGAGCAGTACTTC
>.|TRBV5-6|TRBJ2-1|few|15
CASSLGDSVYNEQFF
TGTGCCAGCAGCTTAGGGGACTCCGTCTACAATGAGCAGTTCTTC
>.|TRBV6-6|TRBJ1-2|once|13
CASRYGALDGYTF
TGTGCCAGCAGGTATGGGGCCTTGGATGGCTACACCTTC
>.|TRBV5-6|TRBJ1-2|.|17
CASSLAGRPTFYYGYTF
TGTGCCAGCAGCTTGGCCGGGAGGCCCACTTTCTACTATGGCTACACCTTC
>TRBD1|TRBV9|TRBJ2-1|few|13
CASRATGGGEQFF
TGTGCCAGCAGAGCAACAGGGGGCGGGGAGCAGTTCTTC
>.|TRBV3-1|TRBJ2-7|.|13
CVSSQALANEQYF
TGTGTCAGCAGCCAAGCACTAGCCAATGAGCAGTACTTC
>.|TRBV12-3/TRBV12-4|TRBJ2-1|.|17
CASSLADGGMGHNEQFF
TGTGCCAGCAGTTTAGCCGACGGAGGAATGGGTCACAATGAGCAGTTCTTC
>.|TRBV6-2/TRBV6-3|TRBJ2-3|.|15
CASSPLLGGADTQYF
TGTGCCAGCAGTCCTCTGCTGGGGGGTGCAGATACGCAGTATTTT
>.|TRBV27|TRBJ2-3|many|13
CASSLGVGGTQYF
TGTGCCAGCAGTTTAGGCGTGGGGGGTACGCAGTATTTT
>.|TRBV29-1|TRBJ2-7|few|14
CSVRGRLVGEAQYF
TGCAGCGTTAGGGGTCGGCTTGTGGGAGAAGCCCAGTACTTC
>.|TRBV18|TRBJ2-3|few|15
CASSPLPRGEDTQYF
TGTGCCAGCTCACCACTCCCTAGAGGGGAGGATACGCAGTATTTT
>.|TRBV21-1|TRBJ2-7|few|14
CASSPIRGSHEQYF
TGTGCCAGCAGCCCTATTCGGGGGTCCCACGAGCAGTACTTC
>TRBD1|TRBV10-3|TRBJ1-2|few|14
CAISGSDRASGYTF
TGTGCCATCAGTGGTTCGGACAGGGCAAGTGGCTACACCTTC
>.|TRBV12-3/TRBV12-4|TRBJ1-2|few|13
CASSSGTSYGYTF
TGTGCCAGCAGCTCCGGGACGAGCTATGGCTACACCTTC
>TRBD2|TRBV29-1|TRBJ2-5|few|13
CSVRPGLAETQYF
TGCAGCGTTAGACCGGGACTAGCGGAGACCCAGTACTTC
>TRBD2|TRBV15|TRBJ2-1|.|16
CATSEIAGGPGDEQFF
TGTGCCACCAGCGAAATAGCGGGGGGGCCTGGGGATGAGCAGTTCTTC
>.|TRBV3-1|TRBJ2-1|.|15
CASSQQWSRGGEQFF
TGTGCCAGCAGCCAGCAGTGGTCCCGTGGGGGTGAGCAGTTCTTC
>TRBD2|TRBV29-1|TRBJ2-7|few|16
CSVERKLADGTYEQYF
TGCAGCGTTGAAAGAAAACTAGCGGACGGAACCTACGAGCAGTACTTC
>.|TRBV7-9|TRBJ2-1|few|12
CASSLELGEQFF
TGTGCCAGCAGCTTAGAGCTGGGAGAGCAGTTCTTC
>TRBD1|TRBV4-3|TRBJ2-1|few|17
CASSQDFGRTGTGEQFF
TGCGCCAGCAGCCAAGATTTTGGGAGGACAGGGACAGGTGAGCAGTTCTTC
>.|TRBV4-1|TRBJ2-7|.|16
CASSRLFSGNSYEQYF
TGCGCCAGCAGCCGACTCTTTAGCGGAAACTCCTACGAGCAGTACTTC
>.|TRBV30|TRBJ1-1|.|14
CAWSCDLRPTEAFF
TGTGCCTGGAGCTGCGATTTGAGGCCCACTGAAGCTTTCTTT
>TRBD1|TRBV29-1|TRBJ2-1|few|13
CSPIHGTDNEQFF
TGCAGCCCCATCCACGGGACAGACAATGAGCAGTTCTTC
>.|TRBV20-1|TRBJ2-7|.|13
CSARESRGSEQYF
TGCAGTGCTAGAGAGTCTCGGGGCTCCGAGCAGTACTTC
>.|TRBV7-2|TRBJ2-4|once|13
CASTQLPRNEQYF
TGTGCCAGCACCCAGCTTCCACGCAATGAGCAGTACTTC